This T cell receptor beta chain was captured by sequencing in a study of shared clonotypes between healthy human individuals. With 4 bases removed from V and 2 bases from J, the gap between germline ends came to 5 bases. The CDR3 is 12 residues long. The germline V gene encodes CDR1 SNHLY and CDR2 FYNNEI. Every immunoSEQ plate was one replicate of a subset's evenly spread DNA. Sequencing was performed on unsorted PBMC DNA using ten immunoSEQ deep assay plates. Method: immunoSEQ multiplex PCR; TCRdb's copy keeps in-frame clones and lacks some. The sample lists 490,000 or so clones, approximately 80% occurring once.

This receptor was identified in a woman aged 40 to 50 in good health. Some clones in this sample may be carry-over from other donors' samples. V usage is TRBV2 and J usage is TRBJ2-5; D is ambiguous. Sequencing was performed on PBMCs. CDR3 bases: TGTGCCAGCAGTGTGCAGCAAGAGACCCAGTACTTC. Translated: CASSVQQETQYF.